The 28 T cell receptor beta chains presented below share a single source sample, sequenced in a study of T cell responses to AZD1222 COVID-19 vaccine. The method was immunoSEQ multiplex PCR; TCRdb's version includes in-frame clones alone and lacks a portion of them. Of 150,000 to 200,000 clones listed, 80% to 90% are singletons. The sequences come from peripheral blood, collected 28 days after the second AZD1222 dose. The origin of the receptors is an adult who received the AZD1222 COVID-19 vaccine.

The rearrangement links TRBV29-1 to TRBJ1-1; 7 nucleotides match TRBD1. Per the germline V gene, CDR1 is SQVTM and CDR2 is ANQGSEA. The length of the CDR3 is 13 residues. Trimming took 3 bases from V and 5 from J; bases not matched to a gene: 6. The CDR3 here is CSVDEQGHTEAFF. The CDR3 DNA follows: TGCAGCGTTGATGAACAGGGGCATACTGAAGCTTTCTTT.

The genes are TRBV30 and TRBJ2-2; 8 bases fit TRBD1. The trim removed 5 bases at V and 0 bases at J, leaving 5 bases unmatched. Looked up from germline, CDR1 is GTSNPN and CDR2 is SVGIG (reference sequence). This CDR3 has 15 residues. The CDR3 reads CAWEPGQANTGELFF. The CDR3 DNA sequence: TGTGCCTGGGAACCGGGACAGGCGAACACCGGGGAGCTGTTTTTT.

This rearrangement joins TRBV6-1 to TRBJ1-4, with D unclear. V was clipped by 3 bases and J by 0 bases, with 14 bases between them. This CDR3 region has 17 residues. Germline V gene sequence: CDR1 MNHNS, CDR2 SASEGT. The CDR3 is CASSETRTAPTNEKLFF. The CDR3 DNA follows: TGTGCCAGCAGTGAGACGCGGACTGCCCCAACTAATGAAAAACTGTTTTTT.

The chain employs TRBV6-4 and TRBJ2-7; 9 bases are a match to TRBD1. Germline V gives CDR1 MRHNA, CDR2 SNTAGT. The V and J ends lost 10 bases and 7 bases, in that order; junction bases with no gene match: 14. This CDR3 comprises 14 residues. The CDR3 DNA sequence: TGTGCCAACGCCGGGACAGGGTCCGCGGGGGAGCAGTACTTC. It codes for CANAGTGSAGEQYF.

The CDR3 DNA reads TGCGCCAGCAGCTTGGCAGGGGGCCTACCTAACACTGAAGCTTTCTTT. This translates into CASSLAGGLPNTEAFF. This chain uses TRBV5-1 with TRBJ1-1; 8 bases agree with TRBD1. Trimming at V came to 0 bases and at J to 2 bases, leaving 6 bases not matched to a gene. This CDR3 has 16 residues. CDR1 is SGHRS, CDR2 YFSETQ, per germline.

The J gene is TRBJ1-1, the V gene TRBV4-1; D unresolved. V lost 4 bases, J lost 4 bases, and 13 bases lay in between. The CDR3 sequence is 14 residues long. From germline, CDR1 is MGHRA and CDR2 YSYEKL. The DNA of the CDR3 is TGCGCCAGCAGCCCGGTCTCGTTAGGCACTGAAGCTTTCTTT. Encoded protein: CASSPVSLGTEAFF.

The gene calls are TRBV7-9 and TRBJ1-3; tentative D call: TRBD1 (6 bases). From germline, CDR1 is SEHNR and CDR2 FQNEAQ (reference sequence). V gave up 1 base and J gave up 0 bases, with 10 bases separating them. The CDR3 has 16 residues. In nucleotides, the CDR3 is TGTGCCAGCAGCTTAGACGTAGGGGGCTCTGGAAACACCATATATTTT. Its protein product is CASSLDVGGSGNTIYF.

CDR3 sequence reads: CASSWGLAEDTQYF. CDR3 sequence (DNA): TGCGCCAGCAGCTGGGGGCTAGCAGAAGATACGCAGTATTTT. V and J are TRBV5-1 and TRBJ2-3; possibly TRBD1 for D (6 bases). The CDR3 spans 14 residues. V was trimmed by 3 bases and J by 5 bases, leaving 13 bases between them. Germline CDR1 reads SGHRS; CDR2 reads YFSETQ.

The genes are TRBV28 and TRBJ2-3; 9 nucleotides agree with TRBD1. CDR3 length: 16 residues. Germline values: CDR1 MDHEN, CDR2 SYDVKM. J lost 5 bases, V lost 3 bases, and 9 bases had no gene match. CDR3 sequence reads: CASSFPQGAVRDTQYF. CDR3 nucleotide sequence: TGTGCCAGCAGTTTCCCACAGGGGGCTGTGAGAGATACGCAGTATTTT.

This clone is a singleton in its sample. The chain couples TRBV12-5 to TRBJ1-5, with 8 bases fitting TRBD1. Germline V gene lookup returns CDR1 LGHNT and CDR2 FRNRAP. J lost 5 bases, V lost 5 bases, and 11 bases had no gene match. The CDR3 runs 16 residues. The CDR3 DNA sequence: TGTGCTAGTGGTCTCCGGCCTCAACAGGGGGATCAGCCCCAGCATTTT. Its protein product is CASGLRPQQGDQPQHF.

This clone was picked up one time. CDR3 amino acids: CASRYRGQITEAFF. In DNA form, the CDR3 reads TGTGCCAGCAGATACAGGGGGCAAATCACTGAAGCTTTCTTT. This chain joins TRBV6-5 and TRBJ1-1; 9 bases are a match to TRBD1. V lost 6 bases and J lost 4; bases outside the gene matches: 6. The CDR3 runs 14 residues. Germline-derived CDR1 and CDR2 are MNHEY and SVGAGI.

The CDR3 bases are TGTGCCAGCAGCTTACAAACGGGGGGGGCCGATACGCAGTATTTT. Residues: CASSLQTGGADTQYF. The chain has TRBV7-2 and TRBJ2-3; 8 nucleotides agree with TRBD2. From germline, CDR1 is SGHTA and CDR2 FQGNSA. The CDR3 runs 15 residues. J lost 6 bases, V lost 2 bases, and 7 bases had no gene match.

J is TRBJ2-2 and V is TRBV3-1 (or the pseudogene TRBV3-2); 7 bases map to TRBD1. This CDR3 is built from 14 residues. From germline, CDR1 is LGHDT and CDR2 YNNKEL (reference sequence). V lost 0 bases to trimming and J lost 6 bases; unmatched junction nucleotides: 1. The DNA of the CDR3 is TGTGCCAGCAGCCAAGATCAGGGGGCCGGGGAGCTGTTTTTT. Translation gives CASSQDQGAGELFF.

The rearrangement links TRBV25-1 to TRBJ2-1, with D hard to call. The CDR3 spans 12 residues. The V gene's germline CDR1 is MGHDK and CDR2 SYGVNS. Trimming pared 3 bases from V and 7 bases from J, leaving 7 bases between. The CDR3 region is CASSDFGNEQFF. The CDR3 nucleotides are TGTGCCAGCAGTGATTTTGGGAATGAGCAGTTCTTC.

The chain recombines TRBV20-1 with TRBJ1-5; TRBD1 might be the D (5 bases). Per the germline V gene, CDR1 is DFQATT and CDR2 is SNEGSKA (reference sequence). The CDR3 is 15 amino acids. Trimming took off 3 bases at V and 0 bases at J, with 12 bases between the two ends. The CDR3 loop reads CSASKYGASNQPQHF. The CDR3 DNA reads TGCAGTGCTAGTAAATATGGGGCTAGCAATCAGCCCCAGCATTTT.

The chain is built from TRBV4-2 and TRBJ1-6; no firm D call. Trimming took 0 bases from V and 0 from J, leaving 9 bases between them. This CDR3 has 17 amino acids. CDR1 and CDR2 (germline): LGHNA, YNFKEQ. The CDR3: CASSQETMSSYNSPLHF. For the CDR3, the DNA is TGTGCCAGCAGCCAAGAGACTATGAGCTCCTATAATTCACCCCTCCACTTT.

The V gene is TRBV6-4, the J gene TRBJ2-2; 9 nucleotides align to TRBD1. V was pared by 6 bases and J by 6 bases, with 5 bases of the junction left unmatched. This CDR3 is built from 14 residues. The germline V gene encodes CDR1 MRHNA and CDR2 SNTAGT. The CDR3 reads CASRGGQGSGELFF. The DNA of the CDR3 is TGTGCCAGCAGAGGGGGACAGGGCTCCGGGGAGCTGTTTTTT.

The chain has TRBV7-8 and TRBJ1-2, with TRBD1 matching 7 bases. Germline values: CDR1 SGHVS, CDR2 FQNEAQ. The CDR3 length is 16 residues. J lost 4 bases, V lost 0 bases, and 8 bases had no gene match. Here the CDR3 reads CASSLADRLYGYGYTF. The CDR3 nucleotides read TGTGCCAGCAGCTTAGCGGACAGGCTCTATGGCTATGGCTACACCTTC.

The chain uses TRBV2 and TRBJ1-6; D possibly corresponds to TRBD1 (6 bases). There are 14 residues in the CDR3. Trimming took off 5 bases at V and 10 bases at J, with 15 bases between the two ends. Per germline, CDR1 SNHLY and CDR2 FYNNEI. Here the CDR3 DNA reads TGTGCCAGCAGTTCTAGGGGGTTAGGGTCACCCCTCCACTTT. It codes for CASSSRGLGSPLHF.

The rearrangement uses TRBV5-1 and TRBJ1-6; D possibly corresponds to TRBD1 (6 bases). Trimming took 2 bases from V and 5 from J, leaving 11 bases between them. The V gene's germline CDR1 is SGHRS and CDR2 YFSETQ. The CDR3 has 15 amino acids. The CDR3 bases are TGCGCCAGCAGCTTCACAGGGAACGATAATTCACCCCTCCACTTT. This codes for CASSFTGNDNSPLHF. The whole variable domain, remainder taken from reference TRBV5-1 and TRBJ1-6, is KAGVTQTPRYLIKTRGQQVTLSCSPISGHRSVSWYQQTPGQGLQFLFEYFSETQRNKGNFPGRFSGRQFSNSRSEMNVSTLELGDSALYLCASSFTGNDNSPLHFGNGTRLTVT.

The chain uses TRBV6-1 and TRBJ2-4, with 12 bases that match TRBD2. In germline, CDR1 is MNHNS, CDR2 SASEGT. The ends lost 4 bases at V and 5 bases at J; junction bases unmatched: 6. This CDR3 is built from 16 residues. CDR3 region: CASSASSGGAENIQYF. The DNA for the CDR3 is TGTGCCAGCAGTGCTTCTAGCGGGGGGGCCGAAAACATTCAGTACTTC.

The chain recombines TRBV6-5 with TRBJ1-1; no clear D gene. V was shortened by 2 bases and J by 1 base, with 8 bases between the two germline ends. The CDR3 is 14 residues long. CDR1 is MNHEY and CDR2 is SVGAGI in the germline V gene. CDR3 loop: CASSYPGRNTEAFF. In DNA, the CDR3 is TGTGCCAGCAGTTACCCCGGTCGGAACACTGAAGCTTTCTTT.

J is TRBJ1-2 and V is TRBV7-2, with 8 bases lining up with TRBD1. The CDR3 consists of 14 residues. J lost 6 bases, V lost 7 bases, and 10 bases had no gene match. Germline loops: CDR1 SGHTA, CDR2 FQGNSA. CDR3 coding DNA: TGTGCCAGCAACGAAATGGGACAGGATCATGGCTACACCTTC. The encoded protein is CASNEMGQDHGYTF.

Worth noting for this clone: The same CDR3 is also encoded by other DNA sequences in this sample. The J gene is TRBJ1-2, the V gene TRBV28; D not resolved. Germline V gives CDR1 MDHEN, CDR2 SYDVKM. V was shortened by 2 bases and J by 3 bases, with 13 bases between the two germline ends. The CDR3 sequence is 15 residues long. The CDR3: CASSLERGLDYGYTF. The CDR3 coding sequence is TGTGCCAGCAGTTTAGAGCGGGGTTTGGACTATGGCTACACCTTC.

This clone was seen a handful of times. The gene calls are TRBV7-9 and TRBJ1-6; 8 bases match TRBD1. The CDR3 runs 14 residues. CDR1 is SEHNR and CDR2 is FQNEAQ in the germline V gene (reference sequence). Germline trimming cut 5 bases from V and 8 bases from J; bases unmatched to any gene: 5. In DNA form, the CDR3 reads TGTGCCAGCAGCATTGACAGGGGCGATTCACCCCTCCACTTT. Protein: CASSIDRGDSPLHF. The full variable domain, with the rest looked up from reference TRBV7-9 and TRBJ1-6, is DTGVSQNPRHKITKRGQNVTFRCDPISEHNRLYWYRQTLGQGPEFLTYFQNEAQLEKSRLLSDRFSAERPKGSFSTLEIQRTEQGDSAMYLCASSIDRGDSPLHFGNGTRLTVT.

The chain employs TRBV9 and TRBJ2-2, with TRBD2 matching over 12 bases. V lost 5 bases and J lost 6; bases outside the gene matches: 5. Germline lookup yields CDR1 SGDLS and CDR2 YYNGEE. The CDR3 sequence is 15 residues long. The CDR3 loop is CASSASGGASGELFF. Here the CDR3 DNA reads TGTGCCAGCAGTGCTAGCGGGGGGGCCTCCGGGGAGCTGTTTTTT.

The rearrangement uses TRBV6-5 and TRBJ2-7, with a possible D match to TRBD1 (6 bases). The CDR3 spans 14 residues. Germline V gene data show CDR1 as MNHEY and CDR2 as SVGAGI. The ends were cut back, 10 bases at V and 2 bases at J, with 18 bases in the middle. CDR3 protein: CAISGTNRPYEQYF. The CDR3 DNA reads TGTGCCATATCCGGGACAAATCGCCCCTACGAGCAGTACTTC.

The chain combines TRBV6-5 with TRBJ1-2; D unclear. Germline values: CDR1 MNHEY, CDR2 SVGAGI. V lost 6 bases to trimming and J lost 6 bases, with 14 bases between them. This CDR3 region has 13 residues. Written as DNA, the CDR3 is TGTGCCAGCAGGGTAGGAGATGCCGATGGCTACACCTTC. Translated, it gives CASRVGDADGYTF.